Each of the 20 T cell receptor beta chains below was sequenced from the same sample in a study of shared clonotypes between healthy human individuals. The protocol was immunoSEQ multiplex PCR, while the TCRdb copy is restricted to in-frame clones and leaves out a portion. The sample carries approximately 530,000 clones, about 96% recorded once. The specimen sequenced was naive CD4+ T cells sorted from blood. This sample's subset: CD45RA+ positively selected. The receptors come from a woman aged 25 to 45 in good health.

J is TRBJ2-7 and V is TRBV7-9; D gene ambiguous. The ends were cut back, 3 bases at V and 0 bases at J, with 3 bases in the middle. Per the germline V gene, CDR1 is SEHNR and CDR2 is FQNEAQ (reference sequence). The CDR3 extends over 12 amino acids. The CDR3, as DNA: TGTGCCAGCAGCTTCACCTCCTACGAGCAGTACTTC. This gives the protein CASSFTSYEQYF.

The chain has TRBV5-1 and TRBJ1-2; tentative D call: TRBD1 (6 bases). Germline-derived CDR1 and CDR2 are SGHRS and YFSETQ. The V end lost 0 bases, the J end lost 2 bases, and 26 bases lay between the germline ends. The CDR3 sequence is 20 residues long. In nucleotides, the CDR3 is TGCGCCAGCAGCTTGGGACAGGTGCTATTTACACCGATGGAAAACTATGGCTACACCTTC. It is translated as CASSLGQVLFTPMENYGYTF.

The chain recombines TRBV28 with TRBJ1-1; maybe TRBD1 (6 bases). V lost 6 bases and J lost 1, with 15 bases in between. This CDR3 is built from 15 residues. Germline values: CDR1 MDHEN, CDR2 SYDVKM. The CDR3 is CASRGPRGANTEAFF. CDR3 in DNA: TGTGCCAGCAGGGGGCCGCGGGGGGCGAACACTGAAGCTTTCTTT.

V and J are TRBV18 and TRBJ2-7; tentatively, D is TRBD2 (5 bases). Germline CDR1 and CDR2: KGHSH and LQKENI. The CDR3 length is 12 residues. Trimming stripped 5 bases from V and 4 bases from J, with 9 bases between. CDR3 in DNA: TGTGCCAGCTCAGAGGGCAGATACGAGCAGTACTTC. Protein sequence: CASSEGRYEQYF.

The V and J genes are TRBV2 and TRBJ1-2; tentatively, D is TRBD1 (5 bases). CDR3 length: 17 amino acids. Per germline, CDR1 SNHLY and CDR2 FYNNEI. The V end was cut by 1 base, the J end by 4 bases, with 19 bases between. Here the CDR3 reads CASSEDRPKLRSYGYTF. The CDR3 region has the DNA TGTGCCAGCAGTGAAGACAGGCCAAAGCTGCGAAGCTATGGCTACACCTTC.

The rearrangement uses TRBV9 and TRBJ2-7, with 13 positions matching TRBD2. V lost 4 bases and J lost 3; bases outside the gene matches: 4. Germline lookup yields CDR1 SGDLS and CDR2 YYNGEE. This CDR3 has 15 amino acids. The CDR3 region has the DNA TGTGCCAGCAGCTTAGGACTAGCGGGAGACTACGAGCAGTACTTC. This encodes CASSLGLAGDYEQYF.

The chain joins TRBV19 to TRBJ2-1; 13 bases map to TRBD2. Trimming at V came to 5 bases and at J to 9 bases, leaving 10 bases not matched to a gene. This CDR3 is built from 16 residues. Germline V gene lookup returns CDR1 LNHDA and CDR2 SQIVND (reference sequence). In DNA, the CDR3 is TGTGCCAGTAGTGCCCGAACTAGCGGGAGGGCGGGTGAGCAGTTCTTC. It is translated as CASSARTSGRAGEQFF.

The chain is built from TRBV6-6 and TRBJ2-3; weak D call: TRBD1 (6 bases). Germline lookup yields CDR1 MNHNY and CDR2 SVGAGI (reference sequence). V gave up 5 bases and J gave up 4 bases, with 13 bases separating them. The CDR3 is 14 amino acids. The DNA for the CDR3 is TGTGCCAGCAGTCTACAGGGCGGGTCAGATACGCAGTATTTT. It yields the protein CASSLQGGSDTQYF.

The V call is TRBV4-1, the J call TRBJ1-5; 12 bases map to TRBD1. The CDR3 contains 16 residues. CDR1 is MGHRA, CDR2 YSYEKL, per germline. V gave up 0 bases and J gave up 5 bases; unmatched junction bases: 2. As DNA, the CDR3 is TGCGCCAGCAGCCAAGAGGGGACAGGGGGCTATCAGCCCCAGCATTTT. Protein: CASSQEGTGGYQPQHF.

This chain joins TRBV11-3 and TRBJ2-7; perhaps D is TRBD1 or TRBD2 (6 bases each). CDR3 length: 15 residues. With 3 bases removed from V and 3 bases from J, the gap between germline ends came to 15 bases. Germline CDR1 is SGHNT and CDR2 is YENEEA. The chain's CDR3 is CASSFVRDILYEQYF. DNA of the CDR3: TGTGCCAGCAGCTTTGTGCGGGACATTCTCTACGAGCAGTACTTC.

The chain joins TRBV6-5 to TRBJ2-3; 11 nucleotides match TRBD2. The CDR3 sequence is 13 residues long. Germline lookup yields CDR1 MNHEY and CDR2 SVGAGI. The V segment lost 6 bases and the J segment 5 bases; nucleotides outside the gene matches: 1. The CDR3 sequence is CASRGLAGDTQYF. The CDR3 DNA sequence: TGTGCCAGCAGAGGACTAGCGGGAGATACGCAGTATTTT.

V gene TRBV15 combines with J gene TRBJ2-2; possibly TRBD2 for D (6 bases). This CDR3 comprises 15 residues. V was trimmed by 0 bases and J by 5 bases, leaving 10 bases between them. Germline V lookup: CDR1 LNHNV, CDR2 YYDKDF (reference sequence). The CDR3 nucleotides are TGTGCCACCAGCAGAGAGGGCGGGGTAACCGGGGAGCTGTTTTTT. This gives the protein CATSREGGVTGELFF. The full variable domain, completed using reference TRBV15 and TRBJ2-2, is DAMVIQNPRYQVTQFGKPVTLSCSQTLNHNVMYWYQQKSSQAPKLLFHYYDKDFNNEADTPDNFQSRRPNTSFCFLDIRSPGLGDTAMYLCATSREGGVTGELFFGEGSRLTVL.

This clone was counted a few times. The same CDR3 also results from other DNA sequences found in this sample. V is TRBV19 and J is TRBJ1-5; 7 bases are a match to TRBD1. V dropped 3 bases and J dropped 5; count of bases not matched to a gene: 4. CDR1 and CDR2 from the germline V gene are LNHDA and SQIVND (reference sequence). This CDR3 is built from 14 residues. CDR3 residues: CASSIRDSDQPQHF. The CDR3 DNA is TGTGCCAGTAGTATCCGGGACAGCGATCAGCCCCAGCATTTT.

V and J are TRBV19 and TRBJ1-2; 7 bases are a match to TRBD1. Unmatched junction bases numbered 17, after V lost 11 bases and J lost 5 bases. Germline CDR1 LNHDA, CDR2 SQIVND (reference sequence). This CDR3 spans 15 amino acids. The CDR3 DNA is TGTGCCTCCACGCAAGGGGGCGTAAAAGGTTATGGCTACACCTTC. Protein product: CASTQGGVKGYGYTF.

The chain uses TRBV28 and TRBJ1-5, with D uncertain. The CDR3 has 16 amino acids. The ends were cut back, 4 bases at V and 13 bases at J, with 26 bases in the middle. Looked up from germline, CDR1 is MDHEN and CDR2 is SYDVKM. The CDR3 DNA is TGTGCCAGCAGTTATAACAGTCTCGGGCTCCCGGGTCCTCAGCATTTT. Protein: CASSYNSLGLPGPQHF. The complete variable domain, with remaining parts taken from reference TRBV28 and TRBJ1-5, reads DVKVTQSSRYLVKRTGEKVFLECVQDMDHENMFWYRQDPGLGLRLIYFSYDVKMKEKGDIPEGYSVSREKKERFSLILESASTNQTSMYLCASSYNSLGLPGPQHFGDGTRLSIL.

The V and J genes are TRBV11-2 and TRBJ1-4; tentatively, D is TRBD1 (5 bases). Germline V gives CDR1 SGHAT, CDR2 FQNNGV. This CDR3 is built from 15 residues. Trimming shortened V by 3 bases and J by 7 bases, and 15 bases separated the two germline ends. Written as DNA, the CDR3 is TGTGCCAGCAGCTTGAGGGGCTACCCGCCTGAAAAACTGTTTTTT. Its translation: CASSLRGYPPEKLFF. The complete variable domain, with remaining parts taken from reference TRBV11-2 and TRBJ1-4, reads EAGVAQSPRYKIIEKRQSVAFWCNPISGHATLYWYQQILGQGPKLLIQFQNNGVVDDSQLPKDRFSAERLKGVDSTLKIQPAKLEDSAVYLCASSLRGYPPEKLFFGSGTQLSVL.

Regarding this clone: Compared with germline, one end of the junction differs, possibly owing to a read error. The chain uses TRBV30 and TRBJ2-1, with unresolved D. This CDR3 region has 15 residues. CDR1 and CDR2 (germline): GTSNPN, SVGIG (reference sequence). CDR3 coding DNA: TGTGCATGGAGTGGCTCGGTGAGCTCCTACAATGAGCAGTTCTTC. Protein: CAWSGSVSSYNEQFF. The complete variable domain, with remaining parts taken from reference TRBV30 and TRBJ2-1, reads SQTIHQWPATLVQPVGSPLSLECTVEGTSNPNLYWYRQAAGRGLQLLFYSVGIGQISSEVPQNLSASRPQDRQFILSSKKLLLSDSGFYLCAWSGSVSSYNEQFFGPGTRLTVL.

J is TRBJ2-1 and V is TRBV28; 8 bases align to TRBD1. The CDR3 totals 19 residues. Looked up from germline, CDR1 is MDHEN and CDR2 is SYDVKM. The ends lost 5 bases at V and 4 bases at J; junction bases unmatched: 19. The CDR3 spells CASSLTLLIQGEGYNEQFF. CDR3 bases: TGTGCCAGCAGTCTCACACTACTAATACAGGGGGAAGGGTACAATGAGCAGTTCTTC.

The CDR3 spells CASSPDYNTQYF. The CDR3 bases are TGTGCCAGCAGCCCGGACTACAATACGCAGTATTTT. This chain connects TRBV5-4 to TRBJ2-3; perhaps TRBD2 as D (6 bases). CDR3 size: 12 residues. V was shortened by 4 bases and J by 7 bases, with 10 bases between the two germline ends. CDR1 SGHNT and CDR2 YYREEE come from the germline V gene (reference sequence).

This clone was detected only once. The chain couples TRBV27 to TRBJ2-7; 11 nucleotides line up with TRBD2. The CDR3 covers 15 residues. Germline V CDR1 and CDR2: MNHEY, SMNVEV (reference sequence). The ends lost 6 bases at V and 1 base at J; junction bases unmatched: 5. The CDR3 nucleotides are TGTGCCAGCAGAGGACTAGCGGGCTTTTCCTACGAGCAGTACTTC. This sequence encodes CASRGLAGFSYEQYF.